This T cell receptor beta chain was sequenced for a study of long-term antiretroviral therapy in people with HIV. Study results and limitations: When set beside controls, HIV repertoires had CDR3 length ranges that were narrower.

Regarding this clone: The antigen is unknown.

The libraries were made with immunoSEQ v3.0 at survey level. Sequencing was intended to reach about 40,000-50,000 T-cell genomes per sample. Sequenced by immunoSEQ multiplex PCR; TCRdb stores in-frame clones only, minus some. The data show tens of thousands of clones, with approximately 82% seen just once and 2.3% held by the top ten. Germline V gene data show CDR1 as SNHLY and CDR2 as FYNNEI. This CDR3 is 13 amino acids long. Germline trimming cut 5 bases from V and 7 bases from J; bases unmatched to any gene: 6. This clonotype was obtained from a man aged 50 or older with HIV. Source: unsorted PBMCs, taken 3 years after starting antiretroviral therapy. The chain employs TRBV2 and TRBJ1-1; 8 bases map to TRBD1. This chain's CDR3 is CASSISGGGEAFF. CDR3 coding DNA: TGTGCCAGCAGTATTTCAGGGGGCGGTGAAGCTTTCTTT.